These T cell receptor beta chains were read from a single sample in a study of blood T cell repertoires in COVID-19. Data came from immunoSEQ multiplex PCR; TCRdb stores just in-frame clones and leaves some out. This repertoire shows hundreds of thousands of clones, around 84% found once; its top ten account for roughly a sixth. The sample comprised PBMCs or T cells enriched from blood (not recorded which). Receptors were obtained from a man aged 35 to 55 who had recovered from COVID-19. Each CDR3 is given with its conserved first and last residue. D genes are given only for firm matches. Not every row has a clone size; where given, it reads once, few, many or a size class.

v_call: TRBV10-3
j_call: TRBJ2-1
clone_size: -
d_call: -
cdr3_length: 17
cdr3_nt: TGTGCCATCAGTGGTTATCTCCTTGGCGCGGGCCACAATGAGCAGTTCTTC
cdr3_aa: CAISGYLLGAGHNEQFF

v_call: TRBV21-1
j_call: TRBJ1-1
clone_size: -
d_call: -
cdr3_length: 11
cdr3_nt: TGTGCCAGCACAAAGGGACATGAAGCTTTCTTT
cdr3_aa: CASTKGHEAFF

v_call: TRBV6-2/TRBV6-3
j_call: TRBJ2-7
clone_size: -
d_call: -
cdr3_length: 13
cdr3_nt: TGTGCCAGCAGTTATCCTCCGGGATACGAGCAGTACTTC
cdr3_aa: CASSYPPGYEQYF

v_call: TRBV3-1/TRBV3-2
j_call: TRBJ2-2
clone_size: -
d_call: TRBD1
cdr3_length: 18
cdr3_nt: TGTGCCAGCAGCCAAACGGTCGCAGTGACAGGGGGTCCGGGGGAGCTGTTTTTT
cdr3_aa: CASSQTVAVTGGPGELFF

v_call: TRBV9
j_call: TRBJ1-5
clone_size: few
d_call: TRBD1
cdr3_length: 14
cdr3_nt: TGTGCCAGCAGCGGGGACAGGGATAATCAGCCCCAGCATTTT
cdr3_aa: CASSGDRDNQPQHF

v_call: TRBV21-1
j_call: TRBJ1-6
clone_size: -
d_call: -
cdr3_length: 16
cdr3_nt: TGTGCCAGCAGCAAAGGGGGGGTATCCACATATTCACCCCTCCACTTT
cdr3_aa: CASSKGGVSTYSPLHF

v_call: TRBV11-2
j_call: TRBJ2-7
clone_size: -
d_call: -
cdr3_length: 13
cdr3_nt: TGTGCCAGCAGCTTAGGGCAGGTTGCCGAGCAGTACTTC
cdr3_aa: CASSLGQVAEQYF

v_call: TRBV6-2/TRBV6-3
j_call: TRBJ2-3
clone_size: -
d_call: TRBD2
cdr3_length: 18
cdr3_nt: TGTGCCAGCAGCCACGGGACTAGCGGGAGGGTAATCACAGATACGCAGTATTTT
cdr3_aa: CASSHGTSGRVITDTQYF

v_call: TRBV28
j_call: TRBJ2-1
clone_size: once
d_call: -
cdr3_length: 15
cdr3_nt: TGTGCCAGCAGTCAACCGTTTCGGGTCTTCGATGAGCAGTTCTTC
cdr3_aa: CASSQPFRVFDEQFF

v_call: TRBV19
j_call: TRBJ1-5
clone_size: -
d_call: -
cdr3_length: 13
cdr3_nt: TGTGCCAGTAGTGAGCAGGGTAATCAGCCCCAGCATTTT
cdr3_aa: CASSEQGNQPQHF

v_call: TRBV19
j_call: TRBJ2-7
clone_size: -
d_call: -
cdr3_length: 14
cdr3_nt: TGTGCCAGTAGTTACGGGACAAGACACTACGAGCAGTACTTC
cdr3_aa: CASSYGTRHYEQYF

v_call: TRBV9
j_call: TRBJ1-4
clone_size: -
d_call: -
cdr3_length: 14
cdr3_nt: TGTGCCAGCAGCGTAGGGACAGATAATGAAAAACTGTTTTTT
cdr3_aa: CASSVGTDNEKLFF

v_call: TRBV18
j_call: TRBJ1-2
clone_size: -
d_call: TRBD1
cdr3_length: 13
cdr3_nt: TGTGCCAGCTCACCTGGGACAGGGGCCGGCTACACCTTC
cdr3_aa: CASSPGTGAGYTF

v_call: TRBV4-3
j_call: TRBJ2-7
clone_size: -
d_call: -
cdr3_length: 15
cdr3_nt: TGCGCCAGCAGCCAAGTTTTCTCGGGAGTCATCGAGCAGTACTTC
cdr3_aa: CASSQVFSGVIEQYF

v_call: TRBV5-1
j_call: TRBJ1-6
clone_size: -
d_call: TRBD1
cdr3_length: 14
cdr3_nt: TGCGCCAGCAGCATTGACAGGGTTAATTCACCCCTCCACTTT
cdr3_aa: CASSIDRVNSPLHF

v_call: TRBV28
j_call: TRBJ1-1
clone_size: -
d_call: TRBD1
cdr3_length: 15
cdr3_nt: TGTGCCAGTGAAATCGGCGGGACAGGGCAACCTGAAGCTTTCTTT
cdr3_aa: CASEIGGTGQPEAFF

v_call: TRBV9
j_call: TRBJ2-1
clone_size: -
d_call: -
cdr3_length: 14
cdr3_nt: TGTGCCAGCAGCGTAGTCGGGGAGCTCAATGAGCAGTTCTTC
cdr3_aa: CASSVVGELNEQFF

v_call: TRBV10-3
j_call: TRBJ2-3
clone_size: -
d_call: TRBD2
cdr3_length: 15
cdr3_nt: TGTGCCATCAGTGACTCTAGCGGTCTAGGGGATACGCAGTATTTT
cdr3_aa: CAISDSSGLGDTQYF

v_call: TRBV7-9
j_call: TRBJ2-3
clone_size: -
d_call: TRBD2
cdr3_length: 16
cdr3_nt: TGTGCCAGCAGCTTGGGGACTAGCGGGTTAACAGATACGCAGTATTTT
cdr3_aa: CASSLGTSGLTDTQYF

v_call: TRBV11-3
j_call: TRBJ2-1
clone_size: -
d_call: TRBD2
cdr3_length: 16
cdr3_nt: TGTGCCAGCAGCAAAACGTCTAGCGGGAGGTGGAATGAGCAGTTCTTC
cdr3_aa: CASSKTSSGRWNEQFF

v_call: TRBV5-6
j_call: TRBJ1-2
clone_size: once
d_call: -
cdr3_length: 15
cdr3_nt: TGTGCCAGCAGCGGGGAGGGTTATAGGAACTATGGCTACACCTTC
cdr3_aa: CASSGEGYRNYGYTF

v_call: TRBV4-1
j_call: TRBJ2-6
clone_size: few
d_call: TRBD1
cdr3_length: 16
cdr3_nt: TGCGCCAGCAGCCAAGGACAGGGCTCTGGGGCCAACGTCCTGACTTTC
cdr3_aa: CASSQGQGSGANVLTF

v_call: TRBV27
j_call: TRBJ2-1
clone_size: -
d_call: TRBD2
cdr3_length: 13
cdr3_nt: TGTGCCAGCAGTTTGGGCCTAGCGGGTGAGCAGTTCTTC
cdr3_aa: CASSLGLAGEQFF

v_call: TRBV28
j_call: TRBJ2-7
clone_size: -
d_call: TRBD2
cdr3_length: 14
cdr3_nt: TGTGCCAGCAGTTTAATAGCGGGAAGGGACGAGCAGTACTTC
cdr3_aa: CASSLIAGRDEQYF

v_call: TRBV2
j_call: TRBJ1-2
clone_size: -
d_call: TRBD1
cdr3_length: 15
cdr3_nt: TGTGCCAGCAGTGAACGGACAGGGGGTTCCTTCAGCTACACCTTC
cdr3_aa: CASSERTGGSFSYTF

v_call: TRBV2
j_call: TRBJ2-7
clone_size: few
d_call: TRBD2
cdr3_length: 14
cdr3_nt: TGTGCCAGCAGTTTACTAGCGGGAAGGTCCGAGCAGTACTTC
cdr3_aa: CASSLLAGRSEQYF

v_call: TRBV6-5
j_call: TRBJ2-3
clone_size: -
d_call: TRBD2
cdr3_length: 15
cdr3_nt: TGTGCCAGCAGTCTAGCGGGAGGGCCCACAGATACGCAGTATTTT
cdr3_aa: CASSLAGGPTDTQYF

v_call: TRBV3-1/TRBV3-2
j_call: TRBJ2-5
clone_size: -
d_call: -
cdr3_length: 13
cdr3_nt: TGTGCCAGCAGCCACGCCCAGGAAGAGACCCAGTACTTC
cdr3_aa: CASSHAQEETQYF

v_call: TRBV6-5
j_call: TRBJ1-4
clone_size: -
d_call: -
cdr3_length: 14
cdr3_nt: TGTGCCAGCAGTCGTGAGGTGACTAATGAAAAACTGTTTTTT
cdr3_aa: CASSREVTNEKLFF